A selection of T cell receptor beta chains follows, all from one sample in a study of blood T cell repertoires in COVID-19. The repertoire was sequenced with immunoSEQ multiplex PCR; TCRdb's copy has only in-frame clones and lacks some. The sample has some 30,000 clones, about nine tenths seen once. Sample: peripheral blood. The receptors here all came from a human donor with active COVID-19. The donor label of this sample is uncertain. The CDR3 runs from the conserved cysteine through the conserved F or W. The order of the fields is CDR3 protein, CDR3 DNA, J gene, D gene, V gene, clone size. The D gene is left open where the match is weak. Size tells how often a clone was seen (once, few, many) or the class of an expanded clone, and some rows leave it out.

CDR3aa: CAHQGGTDTQYF
CDR3nt: TGTGCCCACCAGGGGGGCACAGATACGCAGTATTTT
j_gene: TRBJ2-3
d_gene: TRBD1
v_gene: TRBV7-9
abundance: NA

CDR3aa: CASSSGQDYGYTF
CDR3nt: TGTGCCAGCAGCTCGGGACAGGATTATGGCTACACCTTC
j_gene: TRBJ1-2
d_gene: TRBD1
v_gene: TRBV11-2
abundance: NA

CDR3aa: CASSLGPAGAETQYF
CDR3nt: TGTGCCAGCAGCTTAGGACCCGCGGGGGCTGAGACCCAGTACTTC
j_gene: TRBJ2-5
d_gene: NA
v_gene: TRBV11-2
abundance: NA

CDR3aa: CASSTEPNTEAFF
CDR3nt: TGTGCCAGCTCAACGGAGCCGAACACTGAAGCTTTCTTT
j_gene: TRBJ1-1
d_gene: NA
v_gene: TRBV18
abundance: medium-sized

CDR3aa: CASSLAGHTDTQYF
CDR3nt: TGTGCCAGCAGCCTAGCAGGACACACAGATACGCAGTATTTT
j_gene: TRBJ2-3
d_gene: NA
v_gene: TRBV7-8
abundance: NA

CDR3aa: CASSLVETMNTEAFF
CDR3nt: TGTGCCAGCAGCTTGGTCGAGACAATGAACACTGAAGCTTTCTTT
j_gene: TRBJ1-1
d_gene: NA
v_gene: TRBV5-6
abundance: NA

CDR3aa: CASSTRQGNQPQHF
CDR3nt: TGTGCCAGCAGCACCCGACAGGGAAATCAGCCCCAGCATTTT
j_gene: TRBJ1-5
d_gene: TRBD1
v_gene: TRBV7-2
abundance: few

CDR3aa: CASSLFTYEQYF
CDR3nt: TGTGCCAGCAGCTTATTCACCTACGAGCAGTACTTC
j_gene: TRBJ2-7
d_gene: NA
v_gene: TRBV7-2
abundance: NA

CDR3aa: CASSRPGGDMSTDTQYF
CDR3nt: TGTGCCAGCAGCCGACCCGGGGGGGATATGAGCACAGATACGCAGTATTTT
j_gene: TRBJ2-3
d_gene: TRBD2
v_gene: TRBV5-4
abundance: NA

CDR3aa: CASSSRRTSGGAAETQYF
CDR3nt: TGCGCCAGCAGCTCGCGGAGGACTAGCGGGGGGGCGGCGGAGACCCAGTACTTC
j_gene: TRBJ2-5
d_gene: TRBD2
v_gene: TRBV5-1
abundance: NA

CDR3aa: CASSLGVGADQETQYF
CDR3nt: TGTGCCAGCAGCTTAGGGGTTGGGGCTGACCAAGAGACCCAGTACTTC
j_gene: TRBJ2-5
d_gene: NA
v_gene: TRBV11-3
abundance: NA

CDR3aa: CASGSGTGPEKLFF
CDR3nt: TGTGCCAGCGGTTCCGGGACAGGCCCAGAAAAACTGTTTTTT
j_gene: TRBJ1-4
d_gene: TRBD1
v_gene: TRBV6-6
abundance: NA

CDR3aa: CASGLGQSNQPQHF
CDR3nt: TGTGCTAGTGGTTTGGGACAAAGCAATCAGCCCCAGCATTTT
j_gene: TRBJ1-5
d_gene: NA
v_gene: TRBV12-5
abundance: NA

CDR3aa: CASSFMYTGTSYGYTF
CDR3nt: TGTGCCAGCAGTTTTATGTATACCGGGACATCCTATGGCTACACCTTC
j_gene: TRBJ1-2
d_gene: NA
v_gene: TRBV27
abundance: once

CDR3aa: CASYGTGYEQYF
CDR3nt: TGTGCCAGCTATGGGACAGGGTACGAGCAGTACTTC
j_gene: TRBJ2-7
d_gene: TRBD1
v_gene: TRBV2
abundance: NA

CDR3aa: CAVTTREHSQKLFF
CDR3nt: TGTGCCGTCACAACCCGGGAACACTCTCAAAAACTGTTTTTT
j_gene: TRBJ1-4
d_gene: NA
v_gene: TRBV7-2
abundance: NA

CDR3aa: CASSSTVTIGELFF
CDR3nt: TGTGCCAGCAGCTCTACAGTTACAATCGGGGAGCTGTTTTTT
j_gene: TRBJ2-2
d_gene: NA
v_gene: TRBV7-9
abundance: NA

CDR3aa: CASSVQGLLRYSNQPQHF
CDR3nt: TGTGCCAGTAGTGTACAGGGACTACTCCGATATAGCAATCAGCCCCAGCATTTT
j_gene: TRBJ1-5
d_gene: NA
v_gene: TRBV19
abundance: few

CDR3aa: CASSLGLAGGSYEQYF
CDR3nt: TGTGCCAGCAGCCTAGGACTAGCGGGGGGAAGCTACGAGCAGTACTTC
j_gene: TRBJ2-7
d_gene: TRBD2
v_gene: TRBV9
abundance: NA

CDR3aa: CASKSPGDETQYF
CDR3nt: TGTGCCAGCAAATCCCCAGGGGACGAGACCCAGTACTTC
j_gene: TRBJ2-5
d_gene: NA
v_gene: TRBV7-8
abundance: NA

CDR3aa: CASSPPQGGNGQPQHF
CDR3nt: TGTGCCAGCTCACCGCCACAGGGAGGGAACGGCCAGCCCCAGCATTTT
j_gene: TRBJ1-5
d_gene: NA
v_gene: TRBV18
abundance: NA

CDR3aa: CASTPWDSPNTEAFF
CDR3nt: TGTGCCAGTACCCCATGGGACAGCCCGAACACTGAAGCTTTCTTT
j_gene: TRBJ1-1
d_gene: TRBD1
v_gene: TRBV19
abundance: NA

CDR3aa: CASSVDHRGYYGYTF
CDR3nt: TGTGCCAGCAGCGTAGATCACAGGGGCTACTATGGCTACACCTTC
j_gene: TRBJ1-2
d_gene: TRBD1
v_gene: TRBV9
abundance: NA

CDR3aa: CASSPRTGNTGELFF
CDR3nt: TGTGCCAGCAGCCCCCGGACAGGGAACACCGGGGAGCTGTTTTTT
j_gene: TRBJ2-2
d_gene: TRBD1
v_gene: TRBV4-2
abundance: NA

CDR3aa: CASSQDFGGSYEQYF
CDR3nt: TGCGCCAGCAGCCAAGATTTTGGCGGATCCTACGAGCAGTACTTC
j_gene: TRBJ2-7
d_gene: NA
v_gene: TRBV4-1
abundance: few

CDR3aa: CASSASTGGGELFF
CDR3nt: TGTGCCAGCAGCGCGTCGACAGGGGGCGGGGAGCTGTTTTTT
j_gene: TRBJ2-2
d_gene: TRBD1
v_gene: TRBV11-2
abundance: NA

CDR3aa: CASSIFGEQYF
CDR3nt: TGTGCCAGTAGTATTTTCGGCGAGCAGTACTTC
j_gene: TRBJ2-7
d_gene: NA
v_gene: TRBV19
abundance: hyperexpanded

CDR3aa: CASSLDRDLEPQHF
CDR3nt: TGTGCCAGCAGCTTAGACAGGGACCTTGAGCCCCAGCATTTT
j_gene: TRBJ1-5
d_gene: NA
v_gene: TRBV7-2
abundance: NA

CDR3aa: CASGLGRQKNEQFF
CDR3nt: TGTGCTAGTGGTTTGGGGAGACAGAAGAATGAGCAGTTCTTC
j_gene: TRBJ2-1
d_gene: NA
v_gene: TRBV12-5
abundance: NA

CDR3aa: CASSVGGGAYEQYF
CDR3nt: TGTGCCAGCAGCGTGGGCGGGGGGGCCTACGAGCAGTACTTC
j_gene: TRBJ2-7
d_gene: TRBD2
v_gene: TRBV9
abundance: NA

CDR3aa: CASSLSTGFPGELFF
CDR3nt: TGTGCCAGCAGCCTATCTACAGGGTTCCCCGGGGAGCTGTTTTTT
j_gene: TRBJ2-2
d_gene: NA
v_gene: TRBV11-2
abundance: NA

CDR3aa: CASRRGGANYGYTF
CDR3nt: TGTGCCAGTAGAAGGGGCGGAGCTAACTATGGCTACACCTTC
j_gene: TRBJ1-2
d_gene: NA
v_gene: TRBV19
abundance: NA

CDR3aa: CASSLFPGREDTSTDTQYF
CDR3nt: TGTGCCAGCAGCTTATTTCCGGGCAGGGAAGATACTAGCACAGATACGCAGTATTTT
j_gene: TRBJ2-3
d_gene: NA
v_gene: TRBV7-9
abundance: NA

CDR3aa: CASSLKGGSYGYTF
CDR3nt: TGTGCCAGCAGTTTAAAAGGGGGCTCCTATGGCTACACCTTC
j_gene: TRBJ1-2
d_gene: TRBD1
v_gene: TRBV27
abundance: NA

CDR3aa: CACGVGQFTDTQYF
CDR3nt: TGTGCCTGCGGGGTGGGACAGTTCACAGATACGCAGTATTTT
j_gene: TRBJ2-3
d_gene: NA
v_gene: TRBV6-5
abundance: NA

CDR3aa: CASADFDSGELFF
CDR3nt: TGTGCTAGTGCCGACTTTGATTCCGGGGAGCTGTTTTTT
j_gene: TRBJ2-2
d_gene: NA
v_gene: TRBV12-5
abundance: NA

CDR3aa: CASSLSGSYGYTF
CDR3nt: TGTGCCAGCAGTCTCAGCGGTTCCTATGGCTACACCTTC
j_gene: TRBJ1-2
d_gene: NA
v_gene: TRBV12-3/TRBV12-4
abundance: NA

CDR3aa: CASSLGLAGAQETQYF
CDR3nt: TGTGCCAGCAGCCTGGGACTAGCGGGGGCCCAAGAGACCCAGTACTTC
j_gene: TRBJ2-5
d_gene: TRBD2
v_gene: TRBV5-4
abundance: NA

CDR3aa: CASSHSGVGGDTQYF
CDR3nt: TGTGCCAGCAGCCACTCCGGGGTAGGAGGAGATACGCAGTATTTT
j_gene: TRBJ2-3
d_gene: NA
v_gene: TRBV4-2
abundance: NA

CDR3aa: CASSLVGRVGQNIQYF
CDR3nt: TGTGCCAGCAGCTTAGTTGGCAGGGTCGGGCAAAACATTCAGTACTTC
j_gene: TRBJ2-4
d_gene: NA
v_gene: TRBV5-6
abundance: NA

CDR3aa: CASTLSYEQYF
CDR3nt: TGTGCCAGCACCCTATCCTACGAGCAGTACTTC
j_gene: TRBJ2-7
d_gene: NA
v_gene: TRBV6-5
abundance: NA

CDR3aa: CASTDRGYNEKLFF
CDR3nt: TGTGCCAGCACCGATAGGGGGTATAATGAAAAACTGTTTTTT
j_gene: TRBJ1-4
d_gene: NA
v_gene: TRBV6-5
abundance: NA

CDR3aa: CASSSGVISTDTQYF
CDR3nt: TGTGCTAGCTCCTCGGGGGTAATTAGCACAGATACGCAGTATTTT
j_gene: TRBJ2-3
d_gene: NA
v_gene: TRBV7-7
abundance: NA

CDR3aa: CASGGQERWENTGELFF
CDR3nt: TGTGCCAGCGGCGGGCAGGAGAGATGGGAGAACACCGGGGAGCTGTTTTTT
j_gene: TRBJ2-2
d_gene: NA
v_gene: TRBV25-1
abundance: once

CDR3aa: CASTLSYRGYEQYF
CDR3nt: TGTGCCAGCACCCTATCCTACAGGGGTTACGAGCAGTACTTC
j_gene: TRBJ2-7
d_gene: TRBD1
v_gene: TRBV7-9
abundance: NA

CDR3aa: CASSQAGGPMSTDTQYF
CDR3nt: TGCGCCAGCAGCCAAGCGGGGGGGCCGATGAGCACAGATACGCAGTATTTT
j_gene: TRBJ2-3
d_gene: TRBD2
v_gene: TRBV4-3
abundance: NA

CDR3aa: CASSSAGTGVHQPQHF
CDR3nt: TGTGCCAGCAGTTCCGCCGGGACAGGGGTTCATCAGCCCCAGCATTTT
j_gene: TRBJ1-5
d_gene: TRBD1
v_gene: TRBV27
abundance: NA

CDR3aa: CASSLYSRSTDTQYF
CDR3nt: TGTGCCAGCAGTTTATACTCACGGAGCACAGATACGCAGTATTTT
j_gene: TRBJ2-3
d_gene: NA
v_gene: TRBV27
abundance: NA

CDR3aa: CASSYRLAGAQETQYF
CDR3nt: TGCGCCAGCAGCTATCGACTAGCGGGGGCACAAGAGACCCAGTACTTC
j_gene: TRBJ2-5
d_gene: TRBD2
v_gene: TRBV5-1
abundance: NA

CDR3aa: CASSIQGGEKLFF
CDR3nt: TGTGCCAGTAGTATACAGGGGGGTGAAAAACTGTTTTTT
j_gene: TRBJ1-4
d_gene: TRBD1
v_gene: TRBV19
abundance: NA

CDR3aa: CASSPGGGLNTEAFF
CDR3nt: TGTGCCAGCAGCCCCGGGGGGGGGCTGAACACTGAAGCTTTCTTT
j_gene: TRBJ1-1
d_gene: NA
v_gene: TRBV11-2
abundance: once